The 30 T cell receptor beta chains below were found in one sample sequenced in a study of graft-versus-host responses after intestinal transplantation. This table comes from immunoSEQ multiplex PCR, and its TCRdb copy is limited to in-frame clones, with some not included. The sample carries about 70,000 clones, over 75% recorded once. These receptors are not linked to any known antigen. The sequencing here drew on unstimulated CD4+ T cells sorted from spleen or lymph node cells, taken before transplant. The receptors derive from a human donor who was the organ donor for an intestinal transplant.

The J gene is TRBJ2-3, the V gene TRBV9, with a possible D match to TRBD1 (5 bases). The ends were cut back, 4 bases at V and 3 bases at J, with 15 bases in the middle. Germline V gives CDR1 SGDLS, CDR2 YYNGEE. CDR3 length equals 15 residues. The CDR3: CASSLDSFQTDTQYF. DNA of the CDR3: TGTGCCAGCAGCCTCGACAGTTTCCAAACAGATACGCAGTATTTT. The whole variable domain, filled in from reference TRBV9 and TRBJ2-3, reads DSGVTQTPKHLITATGQRVTLRCSPRSGDLSVYWYQQSLDQGLQFLIQYYNGEERAKGNILERFSAQQFPDLHSELNLSSLELGDSALYFCASSLDSFQTDTQYFGPGTRLTVL.

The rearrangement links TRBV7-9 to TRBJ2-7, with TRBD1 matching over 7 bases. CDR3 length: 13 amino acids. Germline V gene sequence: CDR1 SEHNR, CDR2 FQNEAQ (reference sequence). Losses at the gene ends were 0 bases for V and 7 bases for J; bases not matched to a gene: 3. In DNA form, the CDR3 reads TGTGCCAGCAGCTTAGCTTGGGACAGTGAGCAGTACGTC. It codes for CASSLAWDSEQYV.

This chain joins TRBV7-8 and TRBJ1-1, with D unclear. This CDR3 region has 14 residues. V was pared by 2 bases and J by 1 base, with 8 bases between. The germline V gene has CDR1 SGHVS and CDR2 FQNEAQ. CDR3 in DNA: TGTGCCAGCAGCTTATCCCCGGGGAACACTGAAGCTTTCTTT. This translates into CASSLSPGNTEAFF. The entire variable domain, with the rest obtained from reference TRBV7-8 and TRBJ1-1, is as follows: GAGVSQSPRYKVAKRGQDVALRCDPISGHVSLFWYQQALGQGPEFLTYFQNEAQLDKSGLPSDRFFAERPEGSVSTLKIQRTQQEDSAVYLCASSLSPGNTEAFFGQGTRLTVV.

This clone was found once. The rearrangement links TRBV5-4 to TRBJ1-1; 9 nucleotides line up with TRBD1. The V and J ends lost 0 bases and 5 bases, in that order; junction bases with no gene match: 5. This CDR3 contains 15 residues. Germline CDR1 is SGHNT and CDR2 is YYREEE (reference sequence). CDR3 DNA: TGTGCCAGCAGCTTGGGGGGACAGGGTCGTACTGAAGCTTTCTTT. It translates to CASSLGGQGRTEAFF.

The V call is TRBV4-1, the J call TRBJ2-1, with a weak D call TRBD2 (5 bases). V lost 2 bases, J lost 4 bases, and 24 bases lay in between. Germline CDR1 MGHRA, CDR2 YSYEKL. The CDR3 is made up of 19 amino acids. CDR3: CASSQLEFGSRLLYNEQFF. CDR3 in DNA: TGCGCCAGCAGCCAATTAGAGTTTGGGAGTCGCCTTCTGTACAATGAGCAGTTCTTC.

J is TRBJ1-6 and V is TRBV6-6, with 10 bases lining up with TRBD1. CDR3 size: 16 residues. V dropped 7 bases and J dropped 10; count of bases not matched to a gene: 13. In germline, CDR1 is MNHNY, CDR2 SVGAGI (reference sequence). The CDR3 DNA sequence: TGTGCCAGCAATAATGTCGGGACAGGGGTCCGGTCACCCCTCCACTTT. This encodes CASNNVGTGVRSPLHF.

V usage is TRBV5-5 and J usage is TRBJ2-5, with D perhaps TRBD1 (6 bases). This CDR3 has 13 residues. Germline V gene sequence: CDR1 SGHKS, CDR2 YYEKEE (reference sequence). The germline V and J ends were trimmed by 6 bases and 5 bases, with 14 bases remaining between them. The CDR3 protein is CASNRDRFETQYF. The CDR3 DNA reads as TGTGCCAGCAACCGAGACAGGTTCGAGACCCAGTACTTC.

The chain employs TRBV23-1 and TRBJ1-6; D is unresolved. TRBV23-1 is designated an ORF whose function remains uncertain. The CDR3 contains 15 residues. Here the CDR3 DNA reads TGCGCTCCCCGGGTTGAGTTCTCCTATAATTCACCCCTCCACTTT. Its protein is CAPRVEFSYNSPLHF.

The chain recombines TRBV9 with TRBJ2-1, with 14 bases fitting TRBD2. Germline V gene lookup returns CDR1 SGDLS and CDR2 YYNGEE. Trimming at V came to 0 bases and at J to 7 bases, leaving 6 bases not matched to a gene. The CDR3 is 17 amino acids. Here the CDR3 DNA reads TGTGCCAGCAGCGTAGGTTGGGGACTAGCGGGGGTAAATGAGCAGTTCTTC. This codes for CASSVGWGLAGVNEQFF.

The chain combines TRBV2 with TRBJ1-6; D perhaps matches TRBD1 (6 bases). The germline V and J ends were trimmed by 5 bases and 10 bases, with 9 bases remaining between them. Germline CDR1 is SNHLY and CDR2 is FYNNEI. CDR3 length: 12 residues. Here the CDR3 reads CASSTGLSPLHF. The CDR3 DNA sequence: TGTGCCAGCAGTACAGGGCTGTCACCCCTCCACTTT.

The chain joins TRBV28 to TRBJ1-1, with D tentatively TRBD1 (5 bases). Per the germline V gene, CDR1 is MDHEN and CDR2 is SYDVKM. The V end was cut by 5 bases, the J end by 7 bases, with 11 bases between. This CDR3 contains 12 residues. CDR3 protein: CASSQMTVEAFF. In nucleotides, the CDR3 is TGTGCCAGCAGTCAGATGACAGTTGAAGCTTTCTTT.

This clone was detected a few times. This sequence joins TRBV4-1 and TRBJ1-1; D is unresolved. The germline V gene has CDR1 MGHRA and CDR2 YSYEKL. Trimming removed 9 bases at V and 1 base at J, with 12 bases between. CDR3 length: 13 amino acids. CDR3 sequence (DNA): TGCGCCAGTAGAAGTCAGGAGAACACTGAAGCTTTCTTT. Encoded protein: CASRSQENTEAFF.

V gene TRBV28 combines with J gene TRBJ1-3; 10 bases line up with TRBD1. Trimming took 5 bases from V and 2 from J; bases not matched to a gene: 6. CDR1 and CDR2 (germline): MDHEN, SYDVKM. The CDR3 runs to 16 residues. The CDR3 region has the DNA TGTGCCAGCAGTCAGGAGACAGGGGGCCCTGGAAACACCATATATTTT. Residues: CASSQETGGPGNTIYF.

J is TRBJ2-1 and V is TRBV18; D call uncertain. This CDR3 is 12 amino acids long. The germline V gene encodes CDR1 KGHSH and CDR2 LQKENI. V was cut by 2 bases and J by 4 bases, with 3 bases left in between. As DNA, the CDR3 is TGTGCCAGCTCACCAGTATACAATGAGCAGTTCTTC. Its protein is CASSPVYNEQFF.

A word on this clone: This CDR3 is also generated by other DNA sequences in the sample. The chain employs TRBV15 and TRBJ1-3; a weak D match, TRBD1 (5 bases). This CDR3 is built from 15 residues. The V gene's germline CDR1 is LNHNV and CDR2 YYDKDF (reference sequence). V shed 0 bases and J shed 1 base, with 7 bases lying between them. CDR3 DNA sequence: TGTGCCACCAGCAGAGACAGGGTATCTGGAAACACCATATATTTT. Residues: CATSRDRVSGNTIYF.

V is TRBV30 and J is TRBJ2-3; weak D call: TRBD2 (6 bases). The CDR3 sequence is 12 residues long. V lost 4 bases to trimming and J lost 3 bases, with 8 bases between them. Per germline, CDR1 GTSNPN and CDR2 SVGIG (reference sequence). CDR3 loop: CAWNRGTDTQYF. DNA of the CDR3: TGTGCCTGGAACCGGGGGACAGATACGCAGTATTTT.

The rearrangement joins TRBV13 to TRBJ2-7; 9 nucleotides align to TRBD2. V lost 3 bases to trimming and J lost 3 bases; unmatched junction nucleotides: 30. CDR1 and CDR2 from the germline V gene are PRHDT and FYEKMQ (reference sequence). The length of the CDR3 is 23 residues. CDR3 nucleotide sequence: TGTGCCAGCAGCTTCGGGTCAAGGCTCGGACTAGCGCGGAATTATCTGATATTCTACGAGCAGTACGTC. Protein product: CASSFGSRLGLARNYLIFYEQYV.

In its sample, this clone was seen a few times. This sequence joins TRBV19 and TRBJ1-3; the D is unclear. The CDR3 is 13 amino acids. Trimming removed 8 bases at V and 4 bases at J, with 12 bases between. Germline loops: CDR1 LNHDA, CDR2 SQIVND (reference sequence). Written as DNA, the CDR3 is TGTGCCAGTTTCCGGGGTTTCGGAAACACCATATATTTT. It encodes CASFRGFGNTIYF.

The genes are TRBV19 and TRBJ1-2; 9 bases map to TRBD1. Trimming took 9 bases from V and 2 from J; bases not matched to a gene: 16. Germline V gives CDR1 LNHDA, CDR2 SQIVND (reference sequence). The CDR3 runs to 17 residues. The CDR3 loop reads CARPPGDRVLMNYGYTF. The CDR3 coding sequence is TGTGCCAGACCTCCCGGGGACAGGGTATTAATGAACTATGGCTACACCTTC.

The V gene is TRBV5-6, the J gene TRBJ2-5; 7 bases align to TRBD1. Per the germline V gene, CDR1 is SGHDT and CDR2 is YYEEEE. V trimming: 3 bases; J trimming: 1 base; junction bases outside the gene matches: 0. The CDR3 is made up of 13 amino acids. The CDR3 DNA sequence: TGTGCCAGCAGCTGGACAGGCCAAGAGACCCAGTACTTC. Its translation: CASSWTGQETQYF.

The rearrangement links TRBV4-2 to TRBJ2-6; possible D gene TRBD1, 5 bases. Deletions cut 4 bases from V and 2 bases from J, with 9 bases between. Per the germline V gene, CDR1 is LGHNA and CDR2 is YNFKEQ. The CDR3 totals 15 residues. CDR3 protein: CASSPQGAGANVLTF. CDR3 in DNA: TGTGCCAGCAGCCCCCAGGGTGCTGGGGCCAACGTCCTGACTTTC.

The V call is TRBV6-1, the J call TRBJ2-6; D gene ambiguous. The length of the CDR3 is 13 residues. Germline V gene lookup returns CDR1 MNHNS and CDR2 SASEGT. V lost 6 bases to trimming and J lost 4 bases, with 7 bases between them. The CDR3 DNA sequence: TGTGCCAGCAGGAGAGAGGGGGCCAACGTCCTGACTTTC. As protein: CASRREGANVLTF.

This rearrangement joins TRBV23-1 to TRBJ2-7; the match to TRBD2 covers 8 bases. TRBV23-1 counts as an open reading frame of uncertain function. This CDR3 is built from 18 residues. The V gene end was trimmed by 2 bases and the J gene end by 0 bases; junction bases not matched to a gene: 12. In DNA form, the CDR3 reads TGCGCCAGCAGTCAAAGTGGGCGGGGGGACTTGAGCTCCTACGAGCAGTACGTC. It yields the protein CASSQSGRGDLSSYEQYV.

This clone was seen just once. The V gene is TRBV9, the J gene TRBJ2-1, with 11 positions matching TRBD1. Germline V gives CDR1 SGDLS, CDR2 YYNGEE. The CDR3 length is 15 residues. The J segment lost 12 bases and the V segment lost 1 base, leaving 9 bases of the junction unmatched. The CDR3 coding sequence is TGTGCCAGCAGCGTACGAGCTGGGACAGGGGGGTGGCAGTTCTTC. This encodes CASSVRAGTGGWQFF.

The CDR3 sequence is CASSLARGQNTGELFF. The CDR3 DNA reads as TGCGCCAGCAGCTTGGCTAGGGGACAGAACACCGGGGAGCTGTTTTTT. The chain joins TRBV5-1 to TRBJ2-2; a weak D match, TRBD1 (6 bases). The CDR3 is 16 residues long. The V and J ends lost 0 bases and 1 base respectively, with 10 bases between them. Germline loops: CDR1 SGHRS, CDR2 YFSETQ. The whole variable domain, filled in from reference TRBV5-1 and TRBJ2-2, reads KAGVTQTPRYLIKTRGQQVTLSCSPISGHRSVSWYQQTPGQGLQFLFEYFSETQRNKGNFPGRFSGRQFSNSRSEMNVSTLELGDSALYLCASSLARGQNTGELFFGEGSRLTVL.

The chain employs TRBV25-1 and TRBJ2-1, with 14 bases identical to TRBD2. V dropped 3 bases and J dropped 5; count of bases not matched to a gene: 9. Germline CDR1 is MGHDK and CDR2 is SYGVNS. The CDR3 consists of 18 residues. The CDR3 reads CASSEGLAGVTTDNEQFF. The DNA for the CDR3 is TGTGCCAGCAGTGAGGGACTAGCGGGGGTGACCACCGACAATGAGCAGTTCTTC.

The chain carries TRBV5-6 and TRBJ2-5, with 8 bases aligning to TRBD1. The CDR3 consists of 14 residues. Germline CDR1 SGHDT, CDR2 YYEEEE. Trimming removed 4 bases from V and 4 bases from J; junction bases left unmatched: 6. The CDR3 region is CASSHGQGRETQYF. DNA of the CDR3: TGTGCCAGCAGCCACGGACAGGGACGAGAGACCCAGTACTTC.

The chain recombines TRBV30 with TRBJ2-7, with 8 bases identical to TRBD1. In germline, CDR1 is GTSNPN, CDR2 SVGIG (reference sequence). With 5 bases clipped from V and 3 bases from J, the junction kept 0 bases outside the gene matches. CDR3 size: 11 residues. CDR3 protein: CAWGQGYEQYV. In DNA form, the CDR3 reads TGTGCCTGGGGACAGGGCTACGAGCAGTACGTC.

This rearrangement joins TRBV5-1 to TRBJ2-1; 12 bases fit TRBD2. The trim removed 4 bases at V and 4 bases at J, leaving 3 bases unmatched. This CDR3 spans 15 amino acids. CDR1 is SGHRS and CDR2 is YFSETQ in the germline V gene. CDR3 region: CASSPGTSGYNEQFF. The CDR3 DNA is TGCGCCAGCAGCCCCGGGACTAGCGGGTACAATGAGCAGTTCTTC.

The CDR3 bases are TGCGCCAGCAGCCAAGAGGGAGGGGCCCACTCCTATGGCTACACCTTC. It is translated as CASSQEGGAHSYGYTF. The rearrangement joins TRBV4-3 to TRBJ1-2; tentative D call: TRBD1 (5 bases). V gave up 0 bases and J gave up 4 bases, with 15 bases separating them. The CDR3 runs 16 residues. CDR1 and CDR2 from the germline V gene are LGHNA and YSLEER.